This TCR beta chain comes out of a study of regulatory T cells in long-lasting Graves disease. Study at large: Those Graves' patients who were newly diagnosed had been on antithyroid drugs under 3 months. Regarding the study as a whole: Among persistent patients, a larger number of public clonotypes were shared (about 2,800) than among newly diagnosed patients (under 1,000).

Regarding this clonotype: Its target is unknown. This may come from a read error, since a much larger clone is one base off.

The time point was: newly diagnosed GD, antithyroid drugs for less than 3 months. Preparation of the TCR library used RNA extracted from PBMCs. Relying on iRepertoire HTBI primers and Arm-PCR of CDR3 regions, the team built TCR beta libraries. TCRdb fed the multiplex PCR reads into MiXCR, producing one record per CDR3 protein. This sample yields 350,000 to 550,000 distinct CDR3 sequences, of which approximately 15% are seen a single time; over 15% belongs to the top ten. This sample also appeared in a second study, on T cells in Graves' hyperthyroidism and ophthalmopathy. From that second work: HTBI primers were the set used in a first-round RT-PCR of the TCR CDR3. Among thyroid clonotypes expanded above 0.001, most also appeared in blood.

The material was peripheral blood mononuclear cells (PBMCs), obtained at new diagnosis, from a patient treated with antithyroid drugs. The source is a woman in her 30s with Graves disease.

The CDR3 DNA reads as TGCAGTGCTAGAGTAACAGGGGGGGTTAACAATCAGCCCCAGCATTTT. Amino acid sequence: CSARVTGGVNNQPQHF. The V gene is TRBV20-1, the J gene TRBJ1-5; 8 bases agree with TRBD1. Germline V lookup: CDR1 DFQATT, CDR2 SNEGSKA (reference sequence). After removal of 1 base from V and 3 bases from J, the junction contained 8 bases not matched to a gene. The CDR3 sequence is 16 residues long.